The clone carrying this TCR beta chain was recorded a few times. The data belong to a study of CD8 T cells in ankylosing spondylitis. TCRdb fed the 5' RACE reads into MiXCR, producing one record per CDR3 protein. This sample yields tens of thousands of distinct CDR3 sequences, of which approximately 6% are seen a single time; approximately 5% belongs to the top ten. Germline V gene lookup returns CDR1 SQVTM and CDR2 ANQGSEA. The CDR3 consists of 14 residues. V lost 8 bases to trimming and J lost 6 bases; unmatched junction nucleotides: 12. This receptor was obtained from a male donor with ankylosing spondylitis. The specimen was synovial fluid, either unsorted or a sorted T cell fraction (not recorded which). The rearrangement joins TRBV29-1 to TRBJ2-3, with 9 nucleotides matching TRBD1. The CDR3 loop is CSHLPRGTGDTQYF. The CDR3 bases are TGCAGCCACTTACCCCGAGGGACAGGGGATACGCAGTATTTT.